The source of this TCR beta chain is a study of OX40 agonist ivuxolimab in advanced cancers. Study in general: The treatment was a fully human IgG2 OX40 agonist, ivuxolimab. Enrollees could have had prior anti-PD-1, anti-PD-L1 or anti-CTLA-4 therapy, which about 40% had received.

The table lists this clone with a count of one. Using immunoSEQ multiplex PCR, the repertoire was profiled, and TCRdb retains in-frame clones only, with some absent. Of roughly 80,000 clones detected, more than 70% appear once; the ten largest clones hold about 0.76%. The material sequenced was CD4+ or CD8+ T cells sorted from blood, taken in a trial of the OX40 agonist ivuxolimab. This receptor was obtained from an adult with an advanced solid tumor such as melanoma, head and neck, liver or kidney cancer.

For the CDR3, the DNA is TGTGCCAGCAGTGACTCCCTCGGGACGTATGAGCAGTTCTTC. Translation: CASSDSLGTYEQFF. This chain joins TRBV25-1 and TRBJ2-1; D is tentatively TRBD1 or TRBD2 (5 bases each). Germline loops: CDR1 MGHDK, CDR2 SYGVNS. Trimming left V 3 bases short and J 8 bases short, with 14 bases between. The CDR3 is 14 residues long.